The 16 T cell receptor beta chains below were found in one sample sequenced in a study of blood T cells in healthy people across ages. A J-beta primer mix and a sample-barcoded 5' primer were used in a second PCR of roughly 7 to 12 cycles. TCRdb itself ran the 5' RACE reads through MiXCR, one entry per CDR3 protein. The sample shows 1.5 million to 2 million distinct CDR3 sequences, 28% of them seen only once. Sequencing was done on a sample of blood. The source of these receptors is a woman aged 25 to 39 in good health.

This sequence joins TRBV20-1 and TRBJ2-7; the match to TRBD1 covers 9 bases. The tail of the sequence fits TRBJ2-5 better, so the J call may be wrong. The CDR3 has 13 residues. The germline gives CDR1 DFQATT, CDR2 SNEGSKA (reference sequence). The CDR3 nucleotides are TGCAGTGGCCACCGGGACAGGGAGAAGACCCAGTACTTC. Encoded protein: CSGHRDREKTQYF.

The chain uses TRBV7-8 and TRBJ1-4, with D possibly being TRBD1 (5 bases). CDR1 and CDR2 (germline): SGHVS, FQNEAQ. V lost 3 bases, J lost 8 bases, and 16 bases lay in between. The CDR3 runs 15 residues. In nucleotides, the CDR3 is TGTGCCAGCAGCTTCCAGGGAGGGTGGAAAGAAAAACTGTTTTTT. Its translation is CASSFQGGWKEKLFF.

This clonotype appeared many times. V is TRBV29-1 and J is TRBJ2-3; TRBD2 agrees at 14 bases. The V gene's germline CDR1 is SQVTM and CDR2 ANQGSEA. The CDR3 has 14 residues. J gave up 3 bases and V 6 bases, and 2 bases lay outside the gene matches. CDR3 bases: TGCAGCGTGACTAGCGGGAGGGTAACAGATACGCAGTATTTT. This encodes CSVTSGRVTDTQYF.

The chain is built from TRBV27 and TRBJ2-3, with D possibly being TRBD2 (5 bases). The CDR3 has 15 amino acids. V was shortened by 5 bases and J by 2 bases, with 14 bases between the two germline ends. Germline loops: CDR1 MNHEY, CDR2 SMNVEV (reference sequence). The CDR3 loop reads CASSKPSGDTDTQYF. CDR3 DNA sequence: TGTGCCAGCAGTAAACCATCCGGGGACACAGATACGCAGTATTTT.

This clonotype was observed a handful of times. The gene calls are TRBV7-9 and TRBJ2-5; 16 positions match TRBD2. Germline CDR1 is SEHNR and CDR2 is FQNEAQ (reference sequence). V shed 7 bases and J 5 bases; nucleotides not matched to a gene: 7. CDR3 length: 16 amino acids. CDR3 DNA sequence: TGTGCCAGCACCCTGGGACTAGCGGGAGGGCCCGAGACCCAGTACTTC. Amino acid sequence: CASTLGLAGGPETQYF.

The rearrangement uses TRBV5-5 and TRBJ1-2; D gene ambiguous. The CDR3 extends over 14 amino acids. Trimming cost V 0 bases and J 8 bases, with 14 bases left between them. Germline CDR1 is SGHKS and CDR2 is YYEKEE (reference sequence). This chain's CDR3 is CASSLVWEARGYTF. The CDR3 DNA sequence: TGTGCCAGCAGCTTGGTATGGGAAGCGCGCGGCTACACCTTC.

This clonotype was seen more than once but under ten times. The rearrangement joins TRBV12-3 or TRBV12-4 to TRBJ2-1; perhaps TRBD2 as D (7 bases). There are 13 residues in the CDR3. Trimming took off 6 bases at V and 10 bases at J, with 16 bases between the two ends. This CDR3 is CASREGGGAEQFF. As DNA, the CDR3 is TGTGCCAGCAGGGAAGGGGGGGGCGCCGAGCAGTTCTTC.

This clonotype has ten or more counts. The rearrangement links TRBV5-6 to TRBJ2-7; 8 bases are shared with TRBD2. Germline CDR1 is SGHDT and CDR2 is YYEEEE. The CDR3 length is 16 residues. After removal of 1 base from V and 7 bases from J, the junction contained 13 bases not matched to a gene. The DNA of the CDR3 is TGTGCCAGCAGCTTGCCCTATGAGCGGGAGATTTGGGAGCAGTACTTC. This gives the protein CASSLPYEREIWEQYF.

The V call is TRBV12-3 or TRBV12-4, the J call TRBJ2-1, with TRBD2 matching over 7 bases. The CDR3 is made up of 14 amino acids. Germline trimming cut 10 bases from V and 7 bases from J; bases unmatched to any gene: 13. In DNA form, the CDR3 reads TGTGCCATCTACCTTTTCGGGGGGTCTAATGAGCAGTTCTTC. Amino acids: CAIYLFGGSNEQFF.

V is TRBV12-3 or TRBV12-4 and J is TRBJ2-1, with 8 nucleotides matching TRBD2. V dropped 7 bases and J dropped 4; count of bases not matched to a gene: 6. This CDR3 contains 14 residues. CDR3 sequence: CASTMTSEYNEQFF. In nucleotides, the CDR3 is TGTGCCAGCACCATGACTAGCGAATACAATGAGCAGTTCTTC.

The chain uses TRBV28 and TRBJ1-5; D ambiguous. V lost 6 bases and J lost 2, with 11 bases in between. This CDR3 has 14 amino acids. In germline, CDR1 is MDHEN, CDR2 SYDVKM. The CDR3 reads CASRWVWGNQPQHF. Written as DNA, the CDR3 is TGTGCCAGCAGATGGGTGTGGGGCAATCAGCCCCAGCATTTT. Looking up the rest from reference TRBV28 and TRBJ1-5 gives the full variable domain: DVKVTQSSRYLVKRTGEKVFLECVQDMDHENMFWYRQDPGLGLRLIYFSYDVKMKEKGDIPEGYSVSREKKERFSLILESASTNQTSMYLCASRWVWGNQPQHFGDGTRLSIL.

This clonotype occurred many times. The chain recombines TRBV12-5 with TRBJ2-4; D unclear. Looked up from germline, CDR1 is LGHNT and CDR2 is FRNRAP. The CDR3 sequence is 12 residues long. The V end was cut by 2 bases, the J end by 5 bases, with 4 bases between. The CDR3 region is CASGLPENIQYF. CDR3 sequence (DNA): TGTGCTAGTGGTTTGCCCGAAAACATTCAGTACTTC.

This chain links TRBV7-2 with TRBJ2-3; D possibly uses TRBD1 or TRBD2 (5 bases each). The CDR3 is 16 residues long. Per the germline V gene, CDR1 is SGHTA and CDR2 is FQGNSA. Trimming shortened V by 5 bases and J by 0 bases, and 15 bases separated the two germline ends. The CDR3 region is CASSPVGRLSTDTQYF. In nucleotides, the CDR3 is TGTGCCAGCAGCCCAGTGGGACGCCTAAGCACAGATACGCAGTATTTT. The full variable domain, with the rest looked up from reference TRBV7-2 and TRBJ2-3, is GAGVSQSPSNKVTEKGKDVELRCDPISGHTALYWYRQSLGQGLEFLIYFQGNSAPDKSGLPSDRFSAERTGGSVSTLTIQRTQQEDSAVYLCASSPVGRLSTDTQYFGPGTRLTVL.

There are a few counts of this clonotype. The V and J genes are TRBV7-2 and TRBJ2-4; the match to TRBD2 covers 14 bases. This CDR3 is 16 amino acids long. Per germline, CDR1 SGHTA and CDR2 FQGNSA. Losses at the gene ends were 4 bases for V and 13 bases for J; bases not matched to a gene: 12. The CDR3 DNA is TGTGCCAGCAGCTGGGGACTAGCGGGAGCAGTTCACGGGCAGTACTTC. Translating it yields CASSWGLAGAVHGQYF. The variable domain in full, with the rest retrieved from reference TRBV7-2 and TRBJ2-4, is GAGVSQSPSNKVTEKGKDVELRCDPISGHTALYWYRQSLGQGLEFLIYFQGNSAPDKSGLPSDRFSAERTGGSVSTLTIQRTQQEDSAVYLCASSWGLAGAVHGQYFGAGTRLSVL.

The CDR3 sequence: CASSFGGFQYEQYF. The CDR3 nucleotides are TGTGCCAGCAGTTTTGGGGGTTTCCAGTACGAGCAGTACTTC. The chain couples TRBV12-3 or TRBV12-4 to TRBJ2-7; either TRBD1 or TRBD2 may supply D (5 bases each). The V end lost 3 bases, the J end lost 4 bases, and 13 bases lay between the germline ends. The CDR3 has 14 residues.

Points on this clonotype: Germline is not matched at one junction end, which may reflect a read error. The chain recombines TRBV12-3 or TRBV12-4 with TRBJ2-1, with 9 positions matching TRBD2. The CDR3 spans 15 residues. The CDR3 DNA follows: TGTGCCAGCAGTTTGGGTAGCGGGAGAGACAATGGGCAGTTCTTC. It specifies CASSLGSGRDNGQFF.